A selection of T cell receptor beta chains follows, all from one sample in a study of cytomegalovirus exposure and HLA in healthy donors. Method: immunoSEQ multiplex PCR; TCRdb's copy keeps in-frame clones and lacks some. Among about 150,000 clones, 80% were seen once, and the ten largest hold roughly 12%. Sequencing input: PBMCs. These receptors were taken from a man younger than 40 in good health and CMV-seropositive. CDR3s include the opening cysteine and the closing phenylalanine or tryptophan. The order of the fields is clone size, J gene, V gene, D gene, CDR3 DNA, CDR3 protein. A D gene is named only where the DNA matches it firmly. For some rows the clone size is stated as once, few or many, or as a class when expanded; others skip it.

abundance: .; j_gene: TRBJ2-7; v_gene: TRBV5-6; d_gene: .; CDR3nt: TGTGCCAGCAGCGCTGACAGACGTACGGAGCAGTACTTC; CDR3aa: CASSADRRTEQYF
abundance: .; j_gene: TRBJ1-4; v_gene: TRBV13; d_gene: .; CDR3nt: TGTGCCAGCAGCTTCAGTCAGGTTAATGAAAAACTGTTTTTT; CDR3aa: CASSFSQVNEKLFF
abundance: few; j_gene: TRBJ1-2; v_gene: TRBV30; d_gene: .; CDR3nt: TGTGCCTGGACCCAGGGCTATGGCTACACCTTC; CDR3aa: CAWTQGYGYTF
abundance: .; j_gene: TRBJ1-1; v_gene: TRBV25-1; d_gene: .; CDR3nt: TGTGCCAGCAGTCAGGGAGGACTTGACACTGAAGCTTTCTTT; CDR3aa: CASSQGGLDTEAFF
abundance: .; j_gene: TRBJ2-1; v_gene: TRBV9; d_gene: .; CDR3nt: TGTGCCAGCAGCGTAGTTGGTAAGGGGGTATACAATGAGCAGTTCTTC; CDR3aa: CASSVVGKGVYNEQFF
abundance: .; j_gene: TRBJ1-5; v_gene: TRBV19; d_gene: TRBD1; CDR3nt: TGTGCCAGTAGTATAGGGACTCCGGGACAGGGTGGGCCCCAGCATTTT; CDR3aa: CASSIGTPGQGGPQHF
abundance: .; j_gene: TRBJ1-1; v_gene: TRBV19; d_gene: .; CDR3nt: TGTGCCAGTAGTATTCGGGGGACTGAAGCTTTCTTT; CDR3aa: CASSIRGTEAFF
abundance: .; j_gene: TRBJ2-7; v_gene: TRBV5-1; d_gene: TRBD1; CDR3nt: TGCGCCAGCAGCTTGGTTCCGGGACAGGACTCCTACGAGCAGTACTTC; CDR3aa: CASSLVPGQDSYEQYF
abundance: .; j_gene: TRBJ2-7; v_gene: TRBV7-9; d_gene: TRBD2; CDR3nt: TGTGCCAGCAGCCATGCGGGAGCGGACGAGCAGTACTTC; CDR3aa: CASSHAGADEQYF
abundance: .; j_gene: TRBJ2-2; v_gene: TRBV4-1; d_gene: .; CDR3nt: TGCGCCAGCAGCCATACGGGACACCTGAACACCGGGGAGCTGTTTTTT; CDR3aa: CASSHTGHLNTGELFF
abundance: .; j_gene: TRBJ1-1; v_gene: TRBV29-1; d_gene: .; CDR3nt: TGCAGCGTCGGGTCTAAAGTCGCTGAAGCTTTCTTT; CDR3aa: CSVGSKVAEAFF
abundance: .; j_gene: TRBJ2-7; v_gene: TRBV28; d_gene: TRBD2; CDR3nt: TGTGCCAGCAGCATACTAGCGGGAGTCCGCGAGCAGTACTTC; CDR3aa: CASSILAGVREQYF
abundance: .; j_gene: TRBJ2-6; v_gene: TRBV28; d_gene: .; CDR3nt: TGTGCCAGTCTCCGCTCTGGGGCCAACGTCCTGACTTTC; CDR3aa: CASLRSGANVLTF
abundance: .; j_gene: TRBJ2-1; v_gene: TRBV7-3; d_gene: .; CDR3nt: TGTGCCAGCAGCCCTGCGTCGGGAGAGCTTGAGCAGTTCTTC; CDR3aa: CASSPASGELEQFF
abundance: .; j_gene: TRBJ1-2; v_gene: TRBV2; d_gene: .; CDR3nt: TGTGCCAGCAGTGAAACTATCGCGGTTGGCTACACCTTC; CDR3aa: CASSETIAVGYTF
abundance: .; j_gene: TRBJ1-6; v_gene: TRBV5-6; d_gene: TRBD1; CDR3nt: TGTGCCAGCAGCTCAGTCGGACAGGGGAACAATTCACCCCTCCACTTT; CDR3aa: CASSSVGQGNNSPLHF
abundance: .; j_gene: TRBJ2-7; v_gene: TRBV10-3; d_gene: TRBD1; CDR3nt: TGTGCCATCAGTGAGTCGCGGGACAGGAGCTCCTACGAGCAGTACTTC; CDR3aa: CAISESRDRSSYEQYF
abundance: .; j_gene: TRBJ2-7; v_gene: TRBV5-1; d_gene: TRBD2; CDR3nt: TGCGCCAGCAGCTTGGTTTCTGGTAGCGGGAGGTTATCCTCCTACGAGCAGTACTTC; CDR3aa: CASSLVSGSGRLSSYEQYF
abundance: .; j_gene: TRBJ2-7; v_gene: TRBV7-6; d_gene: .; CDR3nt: TGTGCCAGCGGGGGGGGGCGGGCCAGCTCCTACGAGCAGTACTTC; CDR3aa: CASGGGRASSYEQYF
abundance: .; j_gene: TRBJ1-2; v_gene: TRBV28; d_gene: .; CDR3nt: TGTGCCAGCAGTAACCCCCCGGACAGTAACTATGGCTACACCTTC; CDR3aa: CASSNPPDSNYGYTF
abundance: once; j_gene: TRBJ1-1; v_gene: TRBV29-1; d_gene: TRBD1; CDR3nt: TGCAGCGCTCGGACAGGTATTTCTGAAGCTTTCTTT; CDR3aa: CSARTGISEAFF
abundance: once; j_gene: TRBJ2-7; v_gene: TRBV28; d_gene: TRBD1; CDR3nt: TGTGCCAGTACATTTGGACAGGGCTACGAGCAGTACTTC; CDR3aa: CASTFGQGYEQYF
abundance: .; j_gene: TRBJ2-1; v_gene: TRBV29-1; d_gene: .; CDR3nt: TGCAGCGTTTCCGGCGGTAGCGGATACAATGAGCAGTTCTTC; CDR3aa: CSVSGGSGYNEQFF
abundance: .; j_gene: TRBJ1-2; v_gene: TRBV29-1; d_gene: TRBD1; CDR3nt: TGCAGCGTTGAACAGGGGGCGGATGGCTACACCTTC; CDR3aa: CSVEQGADGYTF
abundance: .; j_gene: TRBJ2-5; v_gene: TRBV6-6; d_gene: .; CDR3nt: TGTGCCAGCAGTCCCGGGACTTTTGTGCAGTACTTC; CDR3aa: CASSPGTFVQYF
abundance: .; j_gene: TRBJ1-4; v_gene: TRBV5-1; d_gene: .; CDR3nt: TGCGCCAGCAGTCCCCGGGGTTCAACTAATGAAAAACTGTTTTTT; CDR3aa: CASSPRGSTNEKLFF
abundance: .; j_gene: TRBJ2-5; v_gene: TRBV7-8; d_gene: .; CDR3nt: TGTGCCAGCAGCCCACAGCCTTTCCAAGAGACCCAGTACTTC; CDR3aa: CASSPQPFQETQYF
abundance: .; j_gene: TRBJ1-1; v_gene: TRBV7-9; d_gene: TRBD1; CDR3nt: TGTGCCAGCAGCCCCAGACAGGGGGAATCGAACACTGAAGCTTTCTTT; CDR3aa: CASSPRQGESNTEAFF
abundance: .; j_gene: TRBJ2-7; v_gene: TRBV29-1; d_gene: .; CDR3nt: TGCAGCGTTGGCCAGAGGGTAGCGGACTACGAGCAGTACTTC; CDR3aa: CSVGQRVADYEQYF
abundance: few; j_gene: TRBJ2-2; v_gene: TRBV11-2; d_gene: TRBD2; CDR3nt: TGTGCCAGCAGCCCCAACAGTGGGACTAGCGATACCGGGGAGCTGTTTTTT; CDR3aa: CASSPNSGTSDTGELFF
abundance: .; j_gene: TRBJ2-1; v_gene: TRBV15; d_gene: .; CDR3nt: TGTGCCACCAGCAGAGAGCGGGGAGGCAGGGACAATGAGCAGTTCTTC; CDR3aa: CATSRERGGRDNEQFF
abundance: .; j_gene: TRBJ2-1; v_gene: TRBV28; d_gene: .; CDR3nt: TGTGCCAGCAGTTCCTCCGAGGGGGAGCACTACAATGAGCAGTTCTTC; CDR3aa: CASSSSEGEHYNEQFF
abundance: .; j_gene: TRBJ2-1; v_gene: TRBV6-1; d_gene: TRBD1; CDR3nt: TGTGCCAGCAGTATTCGGACAGGGACCCACAATGAGCAGTTCTTC; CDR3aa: CASSIRTGTHNEQFF
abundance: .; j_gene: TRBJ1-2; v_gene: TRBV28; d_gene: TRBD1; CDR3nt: TGTGCCAGCAGTGACCTGGCAGGGGGCTATGGCTACACCTTC; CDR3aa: CASSDLAGGYGYTF
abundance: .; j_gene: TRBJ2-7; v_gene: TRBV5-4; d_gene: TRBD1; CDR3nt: TGTGCCAGCAGCTTGGGTTCGGCGACAGGGTCGACGAACGAGCAGTACTTC; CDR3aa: CASSLGSATGSTNEQYF
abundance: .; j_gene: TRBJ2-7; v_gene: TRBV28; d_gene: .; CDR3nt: TGTGCCAGCATGCAAGCGGCACAGTCCTACGAGCAGTACTTC; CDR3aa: CASMQAAQSYEQYF
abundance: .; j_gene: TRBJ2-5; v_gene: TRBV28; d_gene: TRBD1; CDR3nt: TGTGCCAGCAGTTCCCCCGGGACAGGGGAAGAGACCCAGTACTTC; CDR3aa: CASSSPGTGEETQYF
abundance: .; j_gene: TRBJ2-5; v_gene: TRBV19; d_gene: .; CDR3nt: TGTGCCAGTAGTATAGCGGGGATGCAAGAGACCCAGTACTTC; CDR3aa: CASSIAGMQETQYF
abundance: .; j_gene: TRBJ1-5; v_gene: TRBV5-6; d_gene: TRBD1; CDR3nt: TGTGCCAGCAGCTTAGGTGGCAGGGGGCTGAGCCAGCCCCAGCATTTT; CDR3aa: CASSLGGRGLSQPQHF
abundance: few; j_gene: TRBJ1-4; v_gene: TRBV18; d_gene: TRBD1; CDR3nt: TGTGCCAGCTCGAATTTAAGACAGGGAGAACGATTACGTGAAAAACTGTTTTTT; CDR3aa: CASSNLRQGERLREKLFF
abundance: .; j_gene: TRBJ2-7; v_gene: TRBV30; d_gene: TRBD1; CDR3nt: TGTGCCTGGACTAGACAGGGGTGGTCCTACGAGCAGTACTTC; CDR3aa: CAWTRQGWSYEQYF
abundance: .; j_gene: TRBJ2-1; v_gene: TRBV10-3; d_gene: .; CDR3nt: TGTGCCATCAGTGATCTGGCCCGAGAGCAGTTCTTC; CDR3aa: CAISDLAREQFF